This note documents a single TCR beta chain sequence. Its antigen remains unknown. This sample is part of a study of T cell responses to AZD1222 COVID-19 vaccine. This CDR3 is 11 amino acids long. Germline V gives CDR1 SGHRS, CDR2 YFSETQ. Trimming left V 3 bases short and J 7 bases short, with 7 bases between. Study-level findings and limits: A mostly white British donor set with more females was recruited, and clonal diversity was possibly underestimated.

Clones were read by immunoSEQ multiplex PCR, and TCRdb kept only the in-frame ones, dropping some. Of 100,000 to 150,000 clones listed, roughly nine tenths are singletons. The sequencing here drew on peripheral blood, taken on day 0 of AZD1222 vaccination. The receptor comes from an adult in good health. This chain joins TRBV5-1 and TRBJ1-2; D is unresolved. The DNA of the CDR3 is TGCGCCAGCAGCTCGGAGGGTGGCTACACCTTC. This gives the protein CASSSEGGYTF.